The clone carrying this T cell receptor (beta chain) rates as medium-sized (0.01 to 0.1%). Its antigen is as yet unknown. Time point here: week 5, during vaccination. What each vaccine dose contained was 300 ug of mutant IDH1 20-mer peptide, accompanied by topical imiquimod. CDR1 and CDR2 from the germline V gene are WSHSY and SAAADI. The CDR3 has 14 amino acids. Between the trimmed V and J ends, which lost 3 bases and 3 bases, there was a span of 11 bases. TCRdb keeps only in-frame clones here, not all; method: immunoSEQ multiplex PCR. The sample records tens of thousands of clones, roughly 84% being singletons. This entry belongs to a study of a mutant IDH1 vaccine in newly diagnosed glioma. Study at large: The patients received vaccinations eight times, in weeks 1, 3, 5, 7, 11, 15, 19 and 23. The start of vaccination came 4-6 weeks after radiotherapy alone, or with temozolomide cycles.

The TCR originated in a man aged 35 to 55 with glioma. Some clones in this sample may be carry-over from other donors' samples. V and J are TRBV10-2 and TRBJ1-1; unclear D gene. This specimen consisted of PBMCs, obtained from a glioma patient whose treatment included an IDH1 peptide vaccine. CDR3 coding DNA: TGCGCCAGCAGTGATAACATCTGGGACACTGAAGCTTTCTTT. It translates to CASSDNIWDTEAFF.